The 7 T cell receptor beta chains below come from one sample, sequenced in a study of shared clonotypes between healthy human individuals. The assay was immunoSEQ multiplex PCR, and TCRdb's table has in-frame clones only and misses some. The sample comprises roughly 2.1 million clones, around 93% of which are singletons, and roughly 1.8% rests with the top ten. Naive CD8 populations comprised CD45RO-negative cells positively selected for CCR7, excluding terminally differentiated effector memory CD45RA+ cells. Sequencing input: naive CD8+ T cells from PBMCs. These receptors originate from a man aged 18 to 30 in good health. Some clones in this sample may be carry-over from other donors' samples.

The chain has TRBV27 and TRBJ2-7; TRBD1 agrees at 7 bases. The CDR3 length is 14 residues. Germline CDR1 reads MNHEY; CDR2 reads SMNVEV (reference sequence). Trimming at V came to 8 bases and at J to 4 bases, leaving 11 bases not matched to a gene. CDR3 sequence reads: CASSQLGGLYEQYF. Here the CDR3 DNA reads TGTGCCAGCTCCCAGCTAGGGGGCTTGTACGAGCAGTACTTC.

The chain combines TRBV4-1 with TRBJ1-5, with D perhaps matching TRBD1 (5 bases). This CDR3 spans 17 amino acids. V lost 1 base to trimming and J lost 4 bases, with 17 bases between them. Germline-derived CDR1 and CDR2 are MGHRA and YSYEKL. This CDR3 is CASSQVTGRAINQPQHF. The CDR3 coding sequence is TGCGCCAGCAGCCAAGTAACGGGGCGAGCGATTAATCAGCCCCAGCATTTT.

This chain links TRBV28 with TRBJ1-1; 7 bases map to TRBD1. Germline values: CDR1 MDHEN, CDR2 SYDVKM. The CDR3 consists of 15 residues. J was trimmed by 5 bases and V by 8 bases; bases with no gene match: 14. Here the CDR3 DNA reads TGTGCCAGCGAAGAGACAGGGTCCGGGGGGACTGAAGCTTTCTTT. Amino acid sequence: CASEETGSGGTEAFF.

The genes are TRBV9 and TRBJ2-7; the D gene could be TRBD1 or TRBD2 (5 bases each). CDR3 length: 15 amino acids. The germline V gene encodes CDR1 SGDLS and CDR2 YYNGEE. Trimming pared 3 bases from V and 0 bases from J, leaving 13 bases between. CDR3 DNA sequence: TGTGCCAGCAGCGGTAACGACGGGACCTCCTACGAGCAGTACTTC. This gives the protein CASSGNDGTSYEQYF.

As for this clone: The sample contains more than one DNA sequence encoding this CDR3. The rearrangement joins TRBV28 to TRBJ2-7; D unresolved. The CDR3 runs to 11 residues. V lost 3 bases and J lost 4, with 4 bases in between. The germline gives CDR1 MDHEN, CDR2 SYDVKM. The CDR3 DNA reads as TGTGCCAGCAGTTTGGTGTACGAGCAGTACTTC. Its translation: CASSLVYEQYF.

In this sample, this clone turned up once. V usage is TRBV7-2 and J usage is TRBJ1-5; D unresolved. Trimming shortened V by 5 bases and J by 7 bases, and 18 bases separated the two germline ends. The CDR3 is 15 residues long. Germline V CDR1 and CDR2: SGHTA, FQGNSA. As DNA, the CDR3 is TGTGCCAGCAGCAACCCAGCGGGCGCGGAACAGCCCCAGCATTTT. Protein product: CASSNPAGAEQPQHF.

The chain recombines TRBV10-2 with TRBJ1-1, with D possibly TRBD1 on 5 matching bases. The CDR3 is made up of 15 amino acids. V lost 4 bases, J lost 3 bases, and 15 bases lay in between. Germline-derived CDR1 and CDR2 are WSHSY and SAAADI. The DNA for the CDR3 is TGCGCCAGCAGTGCCCTAACTGGGGGTTACACTGAAGCTTTCTTT. This sequence encodes CASSALTGGYTEAFF.